These T cell receptor beta chains were read from a single sample in a study of a mutant IDH1 vaccine in newly diagnosed glioma. The antigens for these receptors are not known. The method was immunoSEQ multiplex PCR; TCRdb's version includes in-frame clones alone and lacks a portion of them. The sample yields approximately 51,000 clones, about three quarters seen once. The sequencing used PBMCs, collected from a glioma patient whose treatment included an IDH1 peptide vaccine. The receptors originated from a woman in her forties with glioma. CDR3s include the opening cysteine and the closing phenylalanine or tryptophan. D genes are given only for firm matches. Clone sizes are given selectively: once, few, many, or a class where the clone is expanded.

d_gene	abundance	v_gene	j_gene	CDR3nt	CDR3aa
NA	NA	TRBV27	TRBJ1-1	TGTGCCAGCAGCCTAACGGGGGCGGACACTGAAGCTTTCTTT	CASSLTGADTEAFF
TRBD1	NA	TRBV18	TRBJ2-7	TGTGCCAGCTCACCCGAGGAGGACAGGGTGTCCTACGAGCAGTACTTC	CASSPEEDRVSYEQYF
NA	NA	TRBV7-6	TRBJ1-5	TGTGCCAGCAGCGAGCAGAAAGAACAGCCCCAGCATTTT	CASSEQKEQPQHF
NA	NA	TRBV6-1	TRBJ2-5	TGTGCCAGCAGTGAAGCGCGGGGGGACAGTCAAGAGACCCAGTACTTC	CASSEARGDSQETQYF
NA	NA	TRBV20-1	TRBJ1-2	TGCAGTGCTAGTCAACCAGATGGCTACACCTTC	CSASQPDGYTF
NA	NA	TRBV19	TRBJ1-1	TGTGCCAGTAGCCCCGGGCCACAGAACACTGAAGCTTTCTTT	CASSPGPQNTEAFF
NA	NA	TRBV30	TRBJ1-1	TGTGCCTGGAGGGCACAGGGTCCGAACACTGAAGCTTTCTTT	CAWRAQGPNTEAFF
TRBD2	NA	TRBV30	TRBJ2-5	TGTGCCTGGAGTATGCGAGCGGGGAACCAAGAGACCCAGTACTTC	CAWSMRAGNQETQYF
NA	NA	TRBV5-8	TRBJ2-7	TGTGCCAGCAGCTTGGATTACTACGAGCAGTACTTC	CASSLDYYEQYF
TRBD2	once	TRBV5-6	TRBJ2-3	TGTGCCAGCAGCTTGGGGGGACTAGCGGGTTTCACAGATACGCAGTATTTT	CASSLGGLAGFTDTQYF
NA	NA	TRBV6-6	TRBJ2-1	TGTGCCAGCAGTTACCTAAATGAGCAGTTCTTC	CASSYLNEQFF
TRBD1	NA	TRBV20-1	TRBJ2-7	TGCAGTGCAAACGGACAGGGAGAGCAGTACTTC	CSANGQGEQYF
NA	NA	TRBV4-3	TRBJ2-2	TGCGCCAGCAGCCAAGAAACAGGGCCCACCGGGGAGCTGTTTTTT	CASSQETGPTGELFF
TRBD1	NA	TRBV7-2	TRBJ1-2	TGTGCCAGCAGCCCAGACAGGGATACTGGCTACACCTTC	CASSPDRDTGYTF
NA	NA	TRBV6-5	TRBJ1-2	TGTGCCAGCAGTTACGGCGTCGGGTTTGACTATGGCTACACCTTC	CASSYGVGFDYGYTF